This TCR beta chain was sequenced for a study of T cell responses to AZD1222 COVID-19 vaccine. Whole-study findings and limits: Baseline seropositivity occurred in only a handful of AZD1222 recipients. Repertoires were obtained solely post-peak T cell response. Clonal diversity may have been underestimated in mostly white British donors.

Details on this clone: Antigen: not known.

Germline values: CDR1 SGHRS, CDR2 YFSETQ. V lost 0 bases and J lost 3, with 11 bases in between. The CDR3 has 15 residues. Profiled with immunoSEQ multiplex PCR; TCRdb holds only in-frame clones, not every one. The sample contains roughly 97,000 clones, about 89% of which appear only once. Sequenced material: peripheral blood, taken 28 days after the second dose of the MenACWY control vaccine. The clonotype originates from an adult who received the MenACWY meningococcal vaccine as a control. The chain uses TRBV5-1 and TRBJ2-3; no firm D call. The CDR3 here is CASSLAGLGTDTQYF. The CDR3 bases are TGCGCCAGCAGCTTGGCCGGGTTGGGGACAGATACGCAGTATTTT.